This T cell receptor (beta chain) was sequenced in a study of regulatory T cells in long-lasting Graves disease. Study outcomes and limitations: The work looked only at peripheral blood and did not look at thyroid tissue.

V was shortened by 6 bases and J by 13 bases, with 22 bases between the two germline ends. The germline V gene encodes CDR1 SNHLY and CDR2 FYNNEI. There are 14 residues in the CDR3. Time point reported: newly diagnosed GD, antithyroid drugs for less than 3 months. The TCR library was prepared using RNA isolated from PBMCs. Many counts were recorded for this clonotype. Its antigen remains unidentified. HTBI primers from iRepertoire and Arm-PCR of CDR3 regions yielded the TCR beta libraries. TCRdb analysed the multiplex PCR reads with MiXCR anew, one entry per CDR3 protein. Among about 500,000 distinct CDR3 sequences listed, roughly 17% were seen once. These data were likewise used in another study, on T cells in Graves' hyperthyroidism and ophthalmopathy. From that paper: The study left out patients who had uncontrolled infection, other autoimmune disease, pregnancy or lactation. The HTBI primer set drove a first-round RT-PCR of the TCR CDR3.

The material sequenced was peripheral blood mononuclear cells (PBMCs), taken at new diagnosis, from a patient treated with antithyroid drugs. V gene TRBV2 combines with J gene TRBJ2-1; D call uncertain. The sequence derives from a man aged 35 to 55 with Graves disease. The CDR3 sequence is CASSHRIGSEEQFF. CDR3 DNA sequence: TGTGCCAGCAGCCATAGGATAGGGTCGGAAGAACAGTTCTTC.